The 25 T cell receptor beta chains in this list originate from one sample, sequenced in a study of cytomegalovirus exposure and HLA in healthy donors. Sequencing was performed with immunoSEQ multiplex PCR; in TCRdb, only in-frame clones are kept and a portion is missing. Of fewer than 350,000 clones in the sample, more than 75% were seen once. Source material: PBMCs. The receptor set was obtained from a woman aged 18-29 years in good health and CMV-seronegative.

Regarding this clone: The identical CDR3 is also encoded by other nucleotide sequences in the sample. The chain carries TRBV27 and TRBJ1-5, with D maybe TRBD1 (5 bases). Trimming pared 6 bases from V and 0 bases from J, leaving 6 bases between. Germline V gene data show CDR1 as MNHEY and CDR2 as SMNVEV (reference sequence). The CDR3 loop spans 13 amino acids. CDR3 amino acids: CASRQGSNQPQHF. The CDR3 DNA sequence: TGTGCCAGCAGGCAGGGTAGCAATCAGCCCCAGCATTTT.

The chain couples TRBV28 to TRBJ2-5; D is ambiguous. The CDR3 runs to 14 residues. Trimming removed 6 bases at V and 2 bases at J, with 13 bases between. CDR1 is MDHEN, CDR2 SYDVKM, per germline. The CDR3 region has the DNA TGTGCCAGCAGGTCCCCCGGTGGTCAAGAGACCCAGTACTTC. It yields the protein CASRSPGGQETQYF.

The chain couples TRBV28 to TRBJ2-7; TRBD2 might be the D (6 bases). CDR1 is MDHEN, CDR2 SYDVKM, per germline. The CDR3 sequence is 11 residues long. The V gene lost 7 bases and the J gene lost 7 bases, with 11 bases spanning the gap. CDR3 protein: CASKAGGEQYF. The DNA for the CDR3 is TGTGCCAGCAAAGCGGGCGGGGAGCAGTACTTC.

The V call is TRBV7-6, the J call TRBJ2-7, with D perhaps TRBD2 (6 bases). Looked up from germline, CDR1 is SGHVS and CDR2 is FNYEAQ. V gave up 4 bases and J gave up 12 bases, with 16 bases separating them. CDR3 length equals 12 residues. CDR3 DNA: TGTGCCAGCAGCTACGGGTCGGGAGAGTGGTACTTC. It encodes CASSYGSGEWYF.

This clone was picked up a small number of times. The chain links TRBV19 to TRBJ2-2; 9 bases match TRBD2. The junction had 3 bases not matched to a gene; V was cut back by 5 bases and J by 2 bases. This CDR3 is 15 amino acids long. Per germline, CDR1 LNHDA and CDR2 SQIVND (reference sequence). The CDR3 sequence: CASSVLAGNTGELFF. The CDR3 nucleotides are TGTGCCAGTAGTGTGCTAGCGGGAAACACCGGGGAGCTGTTTTTT.

The chain employs TRBV27 and TRBJ2-6; tentative D call: TRBD1 (6 bases). The ends were cut back, 2 bases at V and 0 bases at J, with 17 bases in the middle. Germline CDR1 and CDR2: MNHEY and SMNVEV (reference sequence). The CDR3 runs to 19 residues. The CDR3 DNA reads as TGTGCCAGCAGTTTACCCCCGCAGGACAGCCACTCTGGGGCCAACGTCCTGACTTTC. Encoded protein: CASSLPPQDSHSGANVLTF.

The V gene is TRBV2, the J gene TRBJ1-2, with 7 bases fitting TRBD1. Germline V gene lookup returns CDR1 SNHLY and CDR2 FYNNEI. V lost 5 bases to trimming and J lost 5 bases; unmatched junction nucleotides: 8. The CDR3 is 14 residues long. The CDR3 nucleotides are TGTGCCAGCAGTCGAGGGACAGAAGAATATGGCTACACCTTC. Translation: CASSRGTEEYGYTF.

The chain couples TRBV29-1 to TRBJ1-2; a possible D gene is TRBD1 (5 bases). Germline values: CDR1 SQVTM, CDR2 ANQGSEA. This CDR3 has 11 amino acids. V was trimmed by 3 bases and J by 8 bases, leaving 10 bases between them. The CDR3 DNA follows: TGCAGCGTTGACGGGGGGTTAGGCTACACCTTC. Protein sequence: CSVDGGLGYTF.

The rearrangement joins TRBV10-3 to TRBJ2-7, with a weak D call TRBD1 (6 bases). Germline V lookup: CDR1 ENHRY, CDR2 SYGVKD. V lost 4 bases and J 3 bases, leaving 16 bases between the germline ends. The CDR3 loop spans 15 amino acids. CDR3 in DNA: TGTGCCATCAGTGGGGGCCAGGGGTCTGACTACGAGCAGTACTTC. The encoded protein is CAISGGQGSDYEQYF.

This rearrangement joins TRBV14 to TRBJ1-2; tentatively, D is TRBD1 (5 bases). Trimming took off 6 bases at V and 4 bases at J, with 15 bases between the two ends. Germline CDR1 is SGHDN and CDR2 is FVKESK. The CDR3 sequence is 14 residues long. CDR3 coding DNA: TGTGCCAGCAGTCCAAGACCGGGACTCTATGGCTACACCTTC. Translation gives CASSPRPGLYGYTF.

About this clone: One end of the junction fails to match germline, which may point to a read error. This chain uses TRBV5-1 with TRBJ1-3; D call uncertain. Germline CDR1 is SGHRS and CDR2 is YFSETQ. The CDR3 has 14 residues. This CDR3 is CAGSERPGGNTIYF. The DNA for the CDR3 is TGCGCCGGCAGCGAGAGACCCGGGGGAAACACCATATATTTT.

This clone was detected only a few times. Germline and junction disagree at one end, which may indicate a read error. The V gene is TRBV2, the J gene TRBJ1-2; D not certain. The length of the CDR3 is 11 residues. The germline V gene encodes CDR1 SNHLY and CDR2 FYNNEI. CDR3 coding DNA: TGTGCCAGCAGTGAAGCCCGGCGGTCCCTCTTC. It translates to CASSEARRSLF.

The rearrangement links TRBV25-1 to TRBJ1-5; D is unresolved. Trimming left V 5 bases short and J 2 bases short, with 4 bases between. The CDR3 runs 12 residues. The germline CDR1 and CDR2 sequences are MGHDK and SYGVNS. CDR3 nucleotide sequence: TGTGCCAGCAGTTCGGGCAATCAGCCCCAGCATTTT. This codes for CASSSGNQPQHF.

The rearrangement uses TRBV13 and TRBJ1-3, with D hard to call. The CDR3 consists of 17 residues. Trimming removed 0 bases at V and 0 bases at J, with 12 bases between. Germline values: CDR1 PRHDT, CDR2 FYEKMQ (reference sequence). This CDR3 is CASSLGGGQHSGNTIYF. The CDR3 DNA reads as TGTGCCAGCAGCTTAGGTGGCGGGCAGCACTCTGGAAACACCATATATTTT.

This rearrangement joins TRBV7-8 to TRBJ1-2; 8 bases line up with TRBD1. Germline V CDR1 and CDR2: SGHVS, FQNEAQ. The CDR3 is made up of 16 amino acids. V lost 5 bases, J lost 8 bases, and 16 bases stayed unmatched. The CDR3 bases are TGTGCCAGCAGCCAACCGCGATTCGGACAGGGAGGAGGCTACACCTTC. As protein: CASSQPRFGQGGGYTF. The variable domain in full, with the rest retrieved from reference TRBV7-8 and TRBJ1-2, is GAGVSQSPRYKVAKRGQDVALRCDPISGHVSLFWYQQALGQGPEFLTYFQNEAQLDKSGLPSDRFFAERPEGSVSTLKIQRTQQEDSAVYLCASSQPRFGQGGGYTFGSGTRLTVV.

The genes are TRBV6-1 and TRBJ2-7, with 7 bases identical to TRBD2. V shed 8 bases and J 3 bases; nucleotides not matched to a gene: 4. Per the germline V gene, CDR1 is MNHNS and CDR2 is SASEGT. The CDR3 sequence is 12 residues long. The CDR3 sequence: CASLTSSYEQYF. The CDR3, as DNA: TGTGCCAGCCTGACTAGCAGCTACGAGCAGTACTTC.

J is TRBJ2-1 and V is TRBV6-5; tentative D call: TRBD1 (6 bases). Germline assignment: CDR1 MNHEY and CDR2 SVGAGI. The CDR3 extends over 16 amino acids. V was trimmed by 2 bases and J by 3 bases, leaving 14 bases between them. This chain's CDR3 is CASSYRRQVYYNEQFF. The CDR3 nucleotides are TGTGCCAGCAGTTACAGACGACAGGTTTACTACAATGAGCAGTTCTTC.

The V and J genes are TRBV30 and TRBJ1-1, with D unclear. Looked up from germline, CDR1 is GTSNPN and CDR2 is SVGIG (reference sequence). The V end was cut by 4 bases, the J end by 0 bases, with 18 bases between. The CDR3 is 16 residues long. The CDR3 sequence: CAWTTSRVVLNTEAFF. The CDR3, as DNA: TGTGCCTGGACCACATCCCGGGTCGTTCTGAACACTGAAGCTTTCTTT.

The chain recombines TRBV7-3 with TRBJ2-1, with TRBD2 matching 14 bases. Losses at the gene ends were 0 bases for V and 7 bases for J; bases not matched to a gene: 11. The V gene's germline CDR1 is SGHTA and CDR2 FQGTGA. CDR3 length equals 19 residues. CDR3 protein: CASSLTLTQGTSGSNEQFF. The CDR3 region has the DNA TGTGCCAGCAGCTTAACGTTAACACAGGGGACTAGCGGGAGTAATGAGCAGTTCTTC.

This rearrangement joins TRBV19 to TRBJ2-7; possibly TRBD1 for D (5 bases). This CDR3 has 13 residues. Trimming stripped 6 bases from V and 0 bases from J, with 9 bases between. In germline, CDR1 is LNHDA, CDR2 SQIVND (reference sequence). CDR3 amino acids: CASSKQVSYEQYF. CDR3 nucleotides: TGTGCCAGTAGCAAACAGGTCTCCTACGAGCAGTACTTC.

This clone was observed a few times. V is TRBV28 and J is TRBJ2-3; 8 bases line up with TRBD2. This CDR3 region has 15 residues. Germline CDR1 MDHEN, CDR2 SYDVKM. The trim removed 5 bases at V and 2 bases at J, leaving 6 bases unmatched. The CDR3 DNA is TGTGCCAGCAGTAGATCGGGGGGGACCACAGATACGCAGTATTTT. Its protein is CASSRSGGTTDTQYF.

The V gene is TRBV27, the J gene TRBJ2-2; D gene ambiguous. V shed 0 bases and J shed 0 bases, with 5 bases lying between them. CDR3 length: 15 amino acids. Germline V lookup: CDR1 MNHEY, CDR2 SMNVEV (reference sequence). CDR3 in amino acids: CASSLSGSNTGELFF. CDR3 bases: TGTGCCAGCAGTTTATCGGGCTCGAACACCGGGGAGCTGTTTTTT.

CDR3 in DNA: TGCGCCAGCAGCTACAGACAGGCAACTAATGAAAAACTGTTTTTT. It encodes CASSYRQATNEKLFF. The genes are TRBV5-1 and TRBJ1-4; a weak D match, TRBD1 (6 bases). CDR1 is SGHRS and CDR2 is YFSETQ in the germline V gene. The germline V and J ends were trimmed by 3 bases and 0 bases, with 9 bases remaining between them. The CDR3 is made up of 15 amino acids.

The V call is TRBV11-2, the J call TRBJ2-7; unclear D gene. CDR3 size: 16 residues. CDR1 and CDR2 (germline): SGHAT, FQNNGV. Trimming removed 0 bases from V and 5 bases from J, with 17 bases in between. The CDR3 region is CASSLDFWSSVDEQYF. CDR3 coding DNA: TGTGCCAGCAGCTTAGATTTCTGGAGTTCGGTCGACGAGCAGTACTTC. Variable domain in full (rest from reference TRBV11-2 and TRBJ2-7): EAGVAQSPRYKIIEKRQSVAFWCNPISGHATLYWYQQILGQGPKLLIQFQNNGVVDDSQLPKDRFSAERLKGVDSTLKIQPAKLEDSAVYLCASSLDFWSSVDEQYFGPGTRLTVT.

About this clone: Its ends do not fully match the called genes, so a read error is possible. The rearrangement links TRBV7-8 to TRBJ2-7; D tentatively fits TRBD1 or TRBD2 (5 bases each). Germline CDR1 is SGHVS and CDR2 is FQNEAQ. This CDR3 region has 17 residues. As DNA, the CDR3 is TGTGCCAGCAGCATAGCGACAGATACCAGATACCCCTACGAGCAGTACTTC. This sequence encodes CASSIATDTRYPYEQYF. The complete variable domain, with remaining parts taken from reference TRBV7-8 and TRBJ2-7, reads GAGVSQSPRYKVAKRGQDVALRCDPISGHVSLFWYQQALGQGPEFLTYFQNEAQLDKSGLPSDRFFAERPEGSVSTLKIQRTQQEDSAVYLCASSIATDTRYPYEQYFGPGTRLTVT.